This section outlines one T cell receptor (beta chain) sequence together with its context. This entry comes from a study of blood T cell repertoires in COVID-19. TCRdb's copy holds only in-frame clones and misses some; the assay was immunoSEQ multiplex PCR. The sample consists of roughly 38,000 clones, over 65% of them appearing once. This TCR was sampled from a man aged 60-69 years with active COVID-19. Sequencing was carried out using peripheral blood.

CDR3 sequence reads: CASSFSPSSTDTQYF. For the CDR3, the DNA is TGTGCCAGCAGTTTTAGCCCGTCTAGCACAGATACGCAGTATTTT. V usage is TRBV28 and J usage is TRBJ2-3, with no clear D. V lost 3 bases to trimming and J lost 0 bases, with 10 bases between them. The CDR3 has 15 residues. Germline V gene sequence: CDR1 MDHEN, CDR2 SYDVKM.